This T cell receptor beta chain appears in the sequencing data of a study of identical twins. This clonotype was observed many times. One entry per CDR3 protein, called by TCRdb with MiXCR from the 5' RACE reads. Of some 500,000 distinct CDR3 sequences in the sample, roughly an eighth are singletons; the top ten hold about 0.94%. This sample was also put to use in a study of yellow fever vaccine responses in identical twins.

The specimen sequenced was CD4+ T cells sorted from blood. The receptor was isolated from a woman under 30 in good health.

The CDR3 spells CASSRLQNTEAFF. DNA for the CDR3: TGTGCCAGCAGTCGATTGCAGAACACTGAAGCTTTCTTT. The chain is built from TRBV25-1 and TRBJ1-1; D is uncertain. Germline assignment: CDR1 MGHDK and CDR2 SYGVNS. The CDR3 covers 13 residues. V dropped 5 bases and J dropped 1 base, with 8 bases sitting between them.